The 8 T cell receptor beta chains presented below share a single source sample, sequenced in a study of T cell responses to AZD1222 COVID-19 vaccine. Clones were read by immunoSEQ multiplex PCR, and TCRdb kept only the in-frame ones, dropping some. Altogether 100,000 to 140,000 clones are present, 80% to 95% being singletons, with the ten largest covering around 5.9%. The sample consisted of peripheral blood, taken 28 days after the second AZD1222 dose. The receptors stem from an adult who received the AZD1222 COVID-19 vaccine.

V is TRBV6-5 and J is TRBJ2-1; D gene ambiguous. The CDR3 spans 15 residues. V was cut by 3 bases and J by 8 bases, with 17 bases left in between. Germline CDR1 is MNHEY and CDR2 is SVGAGI. The CDR3 DNA is TGTGCCAGCAGTTATTGGTCTAGTTCCTCCCATGAGCAGTTCTTC. This gives the protein CASSYWSSSSHEQFF.

The V and J genes are TRBV6-5 and TRBJ2-1; D unclear. This CDR3 is built from 9 residues. With 5 bases removed from V and 8 bases from J, the gap between germline ends came to 1 base. The germline CDR1 and CDR2 sequences are MNHEY and SVGAGI. The CDR3 reads CASSHEQFF. CDR3 in DNA: TGTGCCAGCAGTCATGAGCAGTTCTTC.

A single count supports this clone. The J gene is TRBJ1-2, the V gene TRBV6-5; D is perhaps TRBD1 (6 bases). Germline V gives CDR1 MNHEY, CDR2 SVGAGI. Between the trimmed V and J ends, which lost 8 bases and 3 bases, there was a span of 16 bases. The CDR3 covers 14 residues. In DNA form, the CDR3 reads TGTGCCAGCCTTCTTAACAGGGACCACTATGGCTACACCTTC. Protein sequence: CASLLNRDHYGYTF.

The J gene is TRBJ2-1, the V gene TRBV6-2 or TRBV6-3; D not certain. The CDR3 extends over 15 amino acids. Trimming took off 2 bases at V and 0 bases at J, with 8 bases between the two ends. CDR1 is MNHEY, CDR2 SVGEGT, per germline. DNA of the CDR3: TGTGCCAGCAGTTACAGGCCCAGCTCCTACAATGAGCAGTTCTTC. It yields the protein CASSYRPSSYNEQFF.

The chain carries TRBV6-5 and TRBJ2-7; 8 bases line up with TRBD1. The CDR3 totals 14 residues. CDR1 is MNHEY and CDR2 is SVGAGI in the germline V gene. Trimming at V came to 2 bases and at J to 3 bases, leaving 3 bases not matched to a gene. CDR3 sequence (DNA): TGTGCCAGCAGTTACGGGACAGGAGACTACGAGCAGTACTTC. This gives the protein CASSYGTGDYEQYF.

V and J are TRBV5-1 and TRBJ1-1; D gene unclear. Germline V CDR1 and CDR2: SGHRS, YFSETQ. The CDR3 consists of 17 residues. Trimming cost V 3 bases and J 0 bases, with 18 bases left between them. CDR3 residues: CASSSPTAKRMNTEAFF. The CDR3 coding sequence is TGCGCCAGCAGCTCCCCGACGGCTAAGAGGATGAACACTGAAGCTTTCTTT.

The chain employs TRBV11-2 and TRBJ1-4; tentatively, D is TRBD1 (5 bases). Germline CDR1 is SGHAT and CDR2 is FQNNGV. The ends were cut back, 4 bases at V and 7 bases at J, with 13 bases in the middle. The CDR3 totals 14 residues. The CDR3 loop reads CASSSGTRREKLFF. The CDR3, as DNA: TGTGCCAGCAGCTCCGGGACTAGGCGTGAAAAACTGTTTTTT.

The chain has TRBV18 and TRBJ1-1, with D tentatively TRBD1 (6 bases). Trimming left V 3 bases short and J 1 base short, with 9 bases between. The germline V gene encodes CDR1 KGHSH and CDR2 LQKENI. The CDR3 has 14 residues. CDR3 in amino acids: CASSPLQGNTEAFF. In nucleotides, the CDR3 is TGTGCCAGCTCACCTTTACAGGGGAACACTGAAGCTTTCTTT.